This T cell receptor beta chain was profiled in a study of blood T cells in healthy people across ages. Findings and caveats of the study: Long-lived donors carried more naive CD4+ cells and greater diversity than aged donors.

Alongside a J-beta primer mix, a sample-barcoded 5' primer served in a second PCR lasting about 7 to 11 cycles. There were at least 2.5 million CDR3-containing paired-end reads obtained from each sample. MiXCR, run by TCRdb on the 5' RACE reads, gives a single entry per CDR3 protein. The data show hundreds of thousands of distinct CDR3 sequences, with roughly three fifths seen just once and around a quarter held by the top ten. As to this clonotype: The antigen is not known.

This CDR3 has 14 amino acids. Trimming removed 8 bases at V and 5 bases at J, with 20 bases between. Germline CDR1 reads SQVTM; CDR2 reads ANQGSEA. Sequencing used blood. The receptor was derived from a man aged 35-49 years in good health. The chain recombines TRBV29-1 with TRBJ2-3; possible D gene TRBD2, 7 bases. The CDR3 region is CSFLNGGHRDTQYF. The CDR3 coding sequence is TGCAGCTTCCTCAACGGGGGGCACAGAGATACGCAGTATTTT.